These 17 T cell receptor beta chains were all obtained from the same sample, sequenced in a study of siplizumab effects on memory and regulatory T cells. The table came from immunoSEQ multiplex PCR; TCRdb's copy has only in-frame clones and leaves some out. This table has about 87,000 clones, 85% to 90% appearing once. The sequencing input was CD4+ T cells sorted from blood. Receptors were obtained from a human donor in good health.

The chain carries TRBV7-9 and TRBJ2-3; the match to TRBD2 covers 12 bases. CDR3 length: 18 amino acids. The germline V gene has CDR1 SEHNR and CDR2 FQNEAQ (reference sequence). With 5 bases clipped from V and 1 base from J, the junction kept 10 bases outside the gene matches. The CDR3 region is CASSQGPSGRGRTDTQYF. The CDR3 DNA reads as TGTGCCAGCAGCCAGGGGCCTAGCGGGAGGGGACGCACAGATACGCAGTATTTT.

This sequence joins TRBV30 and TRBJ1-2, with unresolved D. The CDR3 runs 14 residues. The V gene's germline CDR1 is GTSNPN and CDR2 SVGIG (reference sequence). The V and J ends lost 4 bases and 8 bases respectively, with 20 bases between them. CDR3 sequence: CAWTRPEKTRGYTF. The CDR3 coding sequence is TGTGCCTGGACCCGTCCAGAGAAAACGAGGGGCTACACCTTC.

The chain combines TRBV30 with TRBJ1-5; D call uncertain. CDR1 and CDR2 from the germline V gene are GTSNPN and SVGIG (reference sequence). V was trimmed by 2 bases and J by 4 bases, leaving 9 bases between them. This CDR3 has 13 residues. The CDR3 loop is CAWSLLENQPQHF. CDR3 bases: TGTGCCTGGAGTTTGTTAGAAAATCAGCCCCAGCATTTT. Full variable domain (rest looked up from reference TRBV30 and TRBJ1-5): SQTIHQWPATLVQPVGSPLSLECTVEGTSNPNLYWYRQAAGRGLQLLFYSVGIGQISSEVPQNLSASRPQDRQFILSSKKLLLSDSGFYLCAWSLLENQPQHFGDGTRLSIL.

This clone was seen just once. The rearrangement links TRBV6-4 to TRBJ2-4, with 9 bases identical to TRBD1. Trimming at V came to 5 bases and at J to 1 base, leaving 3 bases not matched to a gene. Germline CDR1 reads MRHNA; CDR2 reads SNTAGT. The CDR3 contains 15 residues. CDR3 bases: TGTGCCAGCAGTACACAGGGGGCGGCCAAAAACATTCAGTACTTC. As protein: CASSTQGAAKNIQYF.

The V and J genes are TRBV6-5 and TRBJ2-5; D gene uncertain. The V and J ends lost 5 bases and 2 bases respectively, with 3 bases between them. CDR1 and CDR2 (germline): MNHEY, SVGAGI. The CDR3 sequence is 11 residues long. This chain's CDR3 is CASSRQETQYF. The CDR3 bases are TGTGCCAGCAGTCGACAAGAGACCCAGTACTTC.

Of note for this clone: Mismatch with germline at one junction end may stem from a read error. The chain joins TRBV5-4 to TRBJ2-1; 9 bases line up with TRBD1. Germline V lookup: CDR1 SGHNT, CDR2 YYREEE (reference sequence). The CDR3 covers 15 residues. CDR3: CASSPPGQGYSEQFF. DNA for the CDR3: TGTGCCAGCAGCCCACCGGGACAGGGATACAGTGAGCAGTTCTTC.

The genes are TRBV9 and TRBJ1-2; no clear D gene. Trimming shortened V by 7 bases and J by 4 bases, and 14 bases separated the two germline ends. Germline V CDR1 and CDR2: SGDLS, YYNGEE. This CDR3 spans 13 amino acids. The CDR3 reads CASERRAGYGYTF. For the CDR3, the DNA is TGTGCCAGCGAGAGGCGGGCGGGCTATGGCTACACCTTC.

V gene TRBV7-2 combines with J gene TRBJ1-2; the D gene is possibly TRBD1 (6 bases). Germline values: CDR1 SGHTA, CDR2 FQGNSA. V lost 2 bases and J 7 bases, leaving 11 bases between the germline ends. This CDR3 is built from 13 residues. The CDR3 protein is CASSLWGASGYTF. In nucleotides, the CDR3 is TGTGCCAGCAGCTTATGGGGGGCTAGTGGCTACACCTTC.

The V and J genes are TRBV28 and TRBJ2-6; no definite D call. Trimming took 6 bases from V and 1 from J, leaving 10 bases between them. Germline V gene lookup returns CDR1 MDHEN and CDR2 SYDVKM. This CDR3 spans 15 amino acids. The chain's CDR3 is CASRIMGSGANVLTF. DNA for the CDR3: TGTGCCAGCAGGATTATGGGGTCTGGGGCCAACGTCCTGACTTTC.

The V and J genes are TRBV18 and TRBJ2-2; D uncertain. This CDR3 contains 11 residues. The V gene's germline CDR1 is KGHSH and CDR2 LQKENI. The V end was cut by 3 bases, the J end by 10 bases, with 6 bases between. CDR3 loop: CASSPKEELFF. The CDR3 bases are TGTGCCAGCTCACCTAAGGAGGAGCTGTTTTTT.

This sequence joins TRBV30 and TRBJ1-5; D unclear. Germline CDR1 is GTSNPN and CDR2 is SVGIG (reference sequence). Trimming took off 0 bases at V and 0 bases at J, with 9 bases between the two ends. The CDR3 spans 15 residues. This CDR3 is CAWSVGQSSNQPQHF. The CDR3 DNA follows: TGTGCCTGGAGTGTAGGCCAAAGTAGCAATCAGCCCCAGCATTTT.

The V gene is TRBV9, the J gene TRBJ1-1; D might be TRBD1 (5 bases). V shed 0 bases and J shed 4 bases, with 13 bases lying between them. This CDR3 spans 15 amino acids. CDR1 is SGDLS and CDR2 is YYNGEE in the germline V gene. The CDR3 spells CASSVDGTGTTEAFF. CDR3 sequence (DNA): TGTGCCAGCAGCGTAGACGGGACGGGAACCACTGAAGCTTTCTTT.

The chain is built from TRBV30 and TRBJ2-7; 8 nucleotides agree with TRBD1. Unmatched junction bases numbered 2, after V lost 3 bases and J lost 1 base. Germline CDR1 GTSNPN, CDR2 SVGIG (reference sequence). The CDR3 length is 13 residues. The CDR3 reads CAWRTGGSYEQYF. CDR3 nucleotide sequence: TGTGCCTGGAGAACAGGGGGGTCCTACGAGCAGTACTTC.

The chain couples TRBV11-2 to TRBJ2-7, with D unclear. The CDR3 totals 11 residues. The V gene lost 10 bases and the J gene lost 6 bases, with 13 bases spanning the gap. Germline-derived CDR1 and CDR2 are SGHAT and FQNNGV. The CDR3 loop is CAIRIAGEQYF. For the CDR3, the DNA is TGTGCCATTAGGATCGCCGGCGAGCAGTACTTC.

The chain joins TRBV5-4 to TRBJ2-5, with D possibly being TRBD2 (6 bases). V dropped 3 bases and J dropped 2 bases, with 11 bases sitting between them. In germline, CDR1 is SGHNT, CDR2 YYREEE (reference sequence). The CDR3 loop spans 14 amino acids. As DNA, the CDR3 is TGTGCCAGCAGCTCGGGCGGGGTTCAAGAGACCCAGTACTTC. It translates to CASSSGGVQETQYF.

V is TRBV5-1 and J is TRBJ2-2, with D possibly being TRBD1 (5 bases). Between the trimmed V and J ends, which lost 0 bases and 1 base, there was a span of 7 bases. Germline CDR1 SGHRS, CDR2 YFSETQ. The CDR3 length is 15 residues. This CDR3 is CASSLAQGNTGELFF. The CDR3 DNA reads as TGCGCCAGCAGCTTGGCCCAGGGGAACACCGGGGAGCTGTTTTTT.

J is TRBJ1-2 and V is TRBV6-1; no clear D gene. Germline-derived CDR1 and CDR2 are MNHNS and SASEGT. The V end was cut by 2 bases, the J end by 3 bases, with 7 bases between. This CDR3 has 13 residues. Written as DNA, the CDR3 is TGTGCCAGCAGTGAACTGGCAGACTATGGCTACACCTTC. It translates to CASSELADYGYTF.